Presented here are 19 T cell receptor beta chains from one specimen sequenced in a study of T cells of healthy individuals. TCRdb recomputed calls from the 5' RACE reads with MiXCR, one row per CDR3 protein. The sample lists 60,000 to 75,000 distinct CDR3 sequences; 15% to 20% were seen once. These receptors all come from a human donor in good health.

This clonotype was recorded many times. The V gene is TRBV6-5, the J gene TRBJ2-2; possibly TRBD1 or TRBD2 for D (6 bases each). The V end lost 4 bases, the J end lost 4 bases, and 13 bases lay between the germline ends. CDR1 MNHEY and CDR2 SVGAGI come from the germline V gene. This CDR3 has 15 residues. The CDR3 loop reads CASSSFEGGTGELFF. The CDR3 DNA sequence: TGTGCCAGCAGTTCCTTCGAGGGGGGCACCGGGGAGCTGTTTTTT.

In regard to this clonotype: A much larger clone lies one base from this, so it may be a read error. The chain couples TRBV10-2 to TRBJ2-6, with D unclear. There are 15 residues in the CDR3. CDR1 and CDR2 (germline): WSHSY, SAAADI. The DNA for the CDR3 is TGCCCCAGCAGTGAGTCGACGGCCGGGGCCAACGTCCTGACTTTC. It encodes CPSSESTAGANVLTF.

The CDR3 sequence: CASSLTRDQETQYF. The DNA for the CDR3 is TGTGCCAGCAGCTTAACTAGGGACCAAGAGACCCAGTACTTC. The chain links TRBV7-9 to TRBJ2-5; D possibly corresponds to TRBD2 (5 bases). CDR3 length: 14 residues. Germline V gene data show CDR1 as SEHNR and CDR2 as FQNEAQ (reference sequence). V was cut by 2 bases and J by 0 bases, with 7 bases left in between.

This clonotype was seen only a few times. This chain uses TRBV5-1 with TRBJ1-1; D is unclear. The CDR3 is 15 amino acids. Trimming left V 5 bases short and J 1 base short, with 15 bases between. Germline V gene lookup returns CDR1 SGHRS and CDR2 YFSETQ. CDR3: CASRANQAPNTEAFF. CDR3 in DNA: TGCGCCAGCAGAGCTAATCAGGCACCGAACACTGAAGCTTTCTTT.

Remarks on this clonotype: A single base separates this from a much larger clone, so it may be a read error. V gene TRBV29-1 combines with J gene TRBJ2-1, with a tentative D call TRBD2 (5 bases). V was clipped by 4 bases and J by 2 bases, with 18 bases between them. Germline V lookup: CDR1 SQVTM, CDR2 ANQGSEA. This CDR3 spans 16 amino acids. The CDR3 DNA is TGCAGCGTTGTGCTTAGCGCATTATACCCCTACAATGAGCAGTTCTTC. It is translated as CSVVLSALYPYNEQFF.

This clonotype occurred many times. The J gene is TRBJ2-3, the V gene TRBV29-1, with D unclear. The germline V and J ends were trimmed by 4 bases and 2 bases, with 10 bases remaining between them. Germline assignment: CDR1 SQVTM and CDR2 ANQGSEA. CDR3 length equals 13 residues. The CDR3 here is CSVAQVLTDTQYF. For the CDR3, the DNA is TGCAGCGTTGCGCAGGTCCTCACAGATACGCAGTATTTT.

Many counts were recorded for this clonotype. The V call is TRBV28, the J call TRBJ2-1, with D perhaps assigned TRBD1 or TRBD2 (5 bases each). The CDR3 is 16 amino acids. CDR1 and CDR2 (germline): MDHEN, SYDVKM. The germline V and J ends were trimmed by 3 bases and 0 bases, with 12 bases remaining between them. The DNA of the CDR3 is TGTGCCAGCAGTTTGGGACCTTTCCCCTCCTACAATGAGCAGTTCTTC. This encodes CASSLGPFPSYNEQFF.

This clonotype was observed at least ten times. CDR3 bases: TGCAGTGCTAGGCTGGGGCCAGATACGCAGTATTTT. It codes for CSARLGPDTQYF. V gene TRBV20-1 combines with J gene TRBJ2-3; D perhaps matches TRBD1 (5 bases). This CDR3 contains 12 residues. V was pared by 3 bases and J by 4 bases, with 8 bases between. CDR1 DFQATT and CDR2 SNEGSKA come from the germline V gene (reference sequence).

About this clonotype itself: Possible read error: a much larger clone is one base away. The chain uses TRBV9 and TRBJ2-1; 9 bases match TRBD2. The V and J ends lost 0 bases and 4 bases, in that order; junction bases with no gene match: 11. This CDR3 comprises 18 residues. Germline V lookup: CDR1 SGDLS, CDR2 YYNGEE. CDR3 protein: CASSVASPGGRGYNEQFF. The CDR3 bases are TGTGCCAGCAGCGTAGCCTCTCCGGGCGGGAGGGGGTACAATGAGCAGTTCTTC.

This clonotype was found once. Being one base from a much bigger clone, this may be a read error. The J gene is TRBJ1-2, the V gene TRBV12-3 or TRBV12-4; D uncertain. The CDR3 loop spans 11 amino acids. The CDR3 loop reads CASSSRGGYNF. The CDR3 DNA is TGTGCCAGCAGTTCTCGCGGAGGCTACAACTTC.

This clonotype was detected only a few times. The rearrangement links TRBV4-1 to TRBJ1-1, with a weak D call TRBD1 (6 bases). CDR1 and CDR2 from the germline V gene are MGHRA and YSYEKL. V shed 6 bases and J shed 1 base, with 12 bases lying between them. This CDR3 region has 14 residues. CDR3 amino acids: CASRNRAENTEAFF. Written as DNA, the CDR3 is TGCGCCAGCAGGAACAGGGCCGAGAACACTGAAGCTTTCTTT.

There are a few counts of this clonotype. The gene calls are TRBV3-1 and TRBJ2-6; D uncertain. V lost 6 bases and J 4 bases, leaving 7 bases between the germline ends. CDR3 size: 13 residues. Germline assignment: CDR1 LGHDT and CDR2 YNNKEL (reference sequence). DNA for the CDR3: TGTGCCAGCAGTGCATTCGGGGCCAACGTCCTGACTTTC. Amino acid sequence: CASSAFGANVLTF.

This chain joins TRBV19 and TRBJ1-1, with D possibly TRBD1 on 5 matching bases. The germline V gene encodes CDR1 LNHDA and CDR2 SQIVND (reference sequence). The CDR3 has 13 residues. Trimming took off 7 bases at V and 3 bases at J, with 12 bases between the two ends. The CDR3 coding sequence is TGTGCCAGTATCACCGGGGCATACACTGAAGCTTTCTTT. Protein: CASITGAYTEAFF. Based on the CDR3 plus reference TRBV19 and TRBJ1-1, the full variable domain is DGGITQSPKYLFRKEGQNVTLSCEQNLNHDAMYWYRQDPGQGLRLIYYSQIVNDFQKGDIAEGYSVSREKKESFPLTVTSAQKNPTAFYLCASITGAYTEAFFGQGTRLTVV.

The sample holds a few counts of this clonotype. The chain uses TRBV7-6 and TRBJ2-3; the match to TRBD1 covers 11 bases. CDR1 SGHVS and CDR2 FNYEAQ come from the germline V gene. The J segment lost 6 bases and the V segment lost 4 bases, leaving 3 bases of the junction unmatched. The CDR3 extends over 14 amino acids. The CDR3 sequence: CASSSGTGGDTQYF. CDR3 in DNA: TGTGCCAGCAGCTCAGGGACAGGGGGTGATACGCAGTATTTT.

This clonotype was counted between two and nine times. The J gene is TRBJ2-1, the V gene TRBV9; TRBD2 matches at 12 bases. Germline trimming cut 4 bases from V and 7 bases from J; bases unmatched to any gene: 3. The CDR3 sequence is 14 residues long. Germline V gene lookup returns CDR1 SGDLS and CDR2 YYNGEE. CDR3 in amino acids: CASSRLAGVNEQFF. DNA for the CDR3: TGTGCCAGCAGCCGACTAGCGGGAGTAAATGAGCAGTTCTTC.

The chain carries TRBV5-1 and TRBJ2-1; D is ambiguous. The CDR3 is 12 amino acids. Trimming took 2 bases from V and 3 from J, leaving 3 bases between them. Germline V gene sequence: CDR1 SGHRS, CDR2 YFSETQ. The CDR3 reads CASSLDYNEQFF. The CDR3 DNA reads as TGCGCCAGCAGCTTAGACTACAATGAGCAGTTCTTC. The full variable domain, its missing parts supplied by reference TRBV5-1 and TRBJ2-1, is KAGVTQTPRYLIKTRGQQVTLSCSPISGHRSVSWYQQTPGQGLQFLFEYFSETQRNKGNFPGRFSGRQFSNSRSEMNVSTLELGDSALYLCASSLDYNEQFFGPGTRLTVL.

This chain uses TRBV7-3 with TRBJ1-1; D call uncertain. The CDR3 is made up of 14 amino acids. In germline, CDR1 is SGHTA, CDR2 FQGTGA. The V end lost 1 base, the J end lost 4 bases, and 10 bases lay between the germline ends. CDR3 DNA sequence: TGTGCCAGCAGCTTAATTCCGGGGAGCACTGAAGCTTTCTTT. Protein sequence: CASSLIPGSTEAFF.

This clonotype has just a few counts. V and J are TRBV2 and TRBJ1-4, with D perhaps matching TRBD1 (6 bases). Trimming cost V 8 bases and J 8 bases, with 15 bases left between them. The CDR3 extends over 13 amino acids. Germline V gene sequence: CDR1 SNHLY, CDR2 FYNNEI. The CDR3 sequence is CASGRTVEEKLFF. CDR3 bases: TGTGCCAGCGGTAGGACAGTTGAGGAAAAACTGTTTTTT.

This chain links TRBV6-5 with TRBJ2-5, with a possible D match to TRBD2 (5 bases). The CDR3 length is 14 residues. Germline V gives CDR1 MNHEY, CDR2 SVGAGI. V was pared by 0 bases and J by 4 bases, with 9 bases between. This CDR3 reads CASSYSSGGETQYF. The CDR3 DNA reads TGTGCCAGCAGTTACTCGAGTGGAGGAGAGACCCAGTACTTC.